The rows below give T cell receptor beta chains drawn from one sample of a study of control samples from healthy donors and cancer patients. TCRdb keeps only in-frame clones here, not all; method: immunoSEQ multiplex PCR. The table records 110,000 or so clones, roughly four fifths of them present only once. The sample consisted of blood. The receptors here all came from a woman between 50 and 59 years old in good health. CDR3s include the opening cysteine and the closing phenylalanine or tryptophan. A D gene is named only where the DNA matches it firmly. Expanded clones are given a class, and other clones once, few, many or no size at all.

d_gene	v_gene	j_gene	abundance	CDR3nt	CDR3aa
TRBD2	TRBV5-6	TRBJ2-5	.	TGTGCCAGCAGCCCAGGACTAGCCCAAGAGACCCAGTACTTC	CASSPGLAQETQYF
TRBD1	TRBV2	TRBJ1-4	.	TGTGCCAGCAGTAGCACAGGGGGGAATGAAAAACTGTTTTTT	CASSSTGGNEKLFF
.	TRBV15	TRBJ1-2	.	TGTGCCACCAGCAGAGAAAGGTCAGGTGGAGGCTACACCTTC	CATSRERSGGGYTF
.	TRBV24-1	TRBJ2-2	.	TGTGCCACCCATGGCGGGACGGGCACCGGGGAGCTGTTTTTT	CATHGGTGTGELFF
.	TRBV19	TRBJ1-2	.	TGTGCCAGTAGTATAGATCGGGCAGGAGCCGGCGGCTACACCTTC	CASSIDRAGAGGYTF
TRBD1	TRBV15	TRBJ1-1	.	TGTACCACCACCCAGACAGGGGCCATGAACACTGAAGCTTTCTTT	CTTTQTGAMNTEAFF
TRBD1	TRBV19	TRBJ2-5	.	TGTGCCAGTAGTCCATCGGGGACAGAACAAGAGACCCAGTACTTC	CASSPSGTEQETQYF
.	TRBV15	TRBJ2-3	.	TGTGCCACCAGCAGAGGGGATAGCGGATATCTCACAGATACGCAGTATTTT	CATSRGDSGYLTDTQYF
.	TRBV15	TRBJ2-3	once	TGTGCCACCAGCAGAGGCATCCAAGGGGCCCTATATACGCAGTATTTT	CATSRGIQGALYTQYF
.	TRBV28	TRBJ2-1	.	TGTGCCAGCAGTTTAGTTGGAGCGGCTTACAATGAGCAGTTCTTC	CASSLVGAAYNEQFF
.	TRBV7-3	TRBJ1-2	.	TGTGCCAGCAGCTTAACGCCAGGGCCTAACTATGGCTACACCTTC	CASSLTPGPNYGYTF
TRBD2	TRBV11-3	TRBJ2-3	.	TGTGCCAGCAGCTTAGGGTTGCGGGGGGCCGACACAGATACGCAGTATTTT	CASSLGLRGADTDTQYF
TRBD2	TRBV19	TRBJ2-1	.	TGTGCCAGTAGTATAACAGCGGGACCCTACAATGAGCAGTTCTTC	CASSITAGPYNEQFF
TRBD1	TRBV11-2	TRBJ2-2	.	TGTGCCAGCAGCGCCCTGACAGGGTCCCAGGTCACCGGGGAGCTGTTTTTT	CASSALTGSQVTGELFF
.	TRBV3-1/TRBV3-2	TRBJ2-3	.	TGTGCCAGCAGCCGTAAGGCGGGACTGATAACAGATACGCAGTATTTT	CASSRKAGLITDTQYF
TRBD1	TRBV7-8	TRBJ2-1	.	TGTGCCAGCAGCTTAGGGGGGGCCGGGACAGGGGATTTCTTC	CASSLGGAGTGDFF
.	TRBV6-1	TRBJ1-2	.	TGTGCCACCTCTCCTGGGGTAAACTATGGCTACACCTTC	CATSPGVNYGYTF
TRBD1	TRBV3-1/TRBV3-2	TRBJ2-2	.	TGTGCCAGCAGCCAACCCGGACAGGGGCGCGCCGGGGAGCTGTTTTTT	CASSQPGQGRAGELFF
.	TRBV15	TRBJ1-3	.	TGTGCCACCAGCAGAGATAAGGGTATTTCTGGAAACACCATATATTTT	CATSRDKGISGNTIYF
.	TRBV9	TRBJ1-1	.	TGTGCCAGCAGCGTTCACCCGGGAGGGAACACTGAAGCTTTCTTT	CASSVHPGGNTEAFF
.	TRBV5-4	TRBJ2-3	.	TGTGCCAGCAGCCGCGAGGGGGGTGGCACAGATACGCAGTATTTT	CASSREGGGTDTQYF
TRBD1	TRBV19	TRBJ2-7	.	TGTGCCAGTAGTCCGACAGGGCACGAGCAGTACTTC	CASSPTGHEQYF
TRBD2	TRBV19	TRBJ2-7	.	TGTGCCAGTAAACGTCTAGCGGGAGCCTACGAGCAGTACTTC	CASKRLAGAYEQYF
.	TRBV25-1	TRBJ2-1	once	TGTGCCAGCAGTGAAGCATTCGAGGAGTTCTTC	CASSEAFEEFF
.	TRBV3-1/TRBV3-2	TRBJ1-2	.	TGTGCCAGCAGCCAAGAGGTCTCCCAGGTGGGTGACTACGGCTACACCTTC	CASSQEVSQVGDYGYTF
.	TRBV5-4	TRBJ2-7	.	TGTGCCAGCAGCTTGGGGGGGATCGAGCAGTACTTC	CASSLGGIEQYF